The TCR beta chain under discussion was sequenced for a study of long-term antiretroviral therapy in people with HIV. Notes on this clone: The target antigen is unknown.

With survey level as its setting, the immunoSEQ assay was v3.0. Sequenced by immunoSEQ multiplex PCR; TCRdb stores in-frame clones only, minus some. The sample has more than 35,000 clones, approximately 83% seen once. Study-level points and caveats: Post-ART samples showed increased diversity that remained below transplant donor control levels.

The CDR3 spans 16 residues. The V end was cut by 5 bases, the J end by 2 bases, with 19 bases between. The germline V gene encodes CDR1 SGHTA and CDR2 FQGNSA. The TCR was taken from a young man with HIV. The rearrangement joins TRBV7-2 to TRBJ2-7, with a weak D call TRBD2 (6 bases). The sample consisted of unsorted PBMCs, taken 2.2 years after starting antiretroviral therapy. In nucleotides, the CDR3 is TGTGCCAGCAGCCTAGATGGGGGAGGAACTCCCTACGAGCAGTACTTC. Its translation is CASSLDGGGTPYEQYF.